Below are 21 T cell receptor beta chains sequenced from a single sample in a study of blood T cell repertoires in COVID-19. TCRdb keeps only in-frame clones here, not all; method: immunoSEQ multiplex PCR. Among 350,000 to 450,000 clones listed, roughly 92% were seen once. The sequenced sample consisted of PBMCs or T cells enriched from blood (not recorded which). The receptor set was obtained from a woman aged 40 to 50 who had been exposed to COVID-19.

The V call is TRBV11-1, the J call TRBJ1-1; weak D call: TRBD1 (6 bases). Germline-derived CDR1 and CDR2 are SGHAT and FQDESV (reference sequence). The V and J ends lost 4 bases and 14 bases respectively, with 17 bases between them. This CDR3 contains 12 residues. DNA for the CDR3: TGTGCCAGCAGCTCTTACGGCACAGGGTCATTCTTT. It yields the protein CASSSYGTGSFF.

The chain recombines TRBV27 with TRBJ1-1, with D possibly being TRBD1 (5 bases). CDR1 and CDR2 from the germline V gene are MNHEY and SMNVEV (reference sequence). Between the trimmed V and J ends, which lost 5 bases and 9 bases, there was a span of 16 bases. The CDR3 length is 13 residues. The CDR3 sequence is CASSQGFGYKAFF. Written as DNA, the CDR3 is TGTGCCAGCAGTCAGGGTTTTGGCTATAAAGCTTTCTTT.

V is TRBV14 and J is TRBJ1-1; 8 bases line up with TRBD1. Germline assignment: CDR1 SGHDN and CDR2 FVKESK. J lost 5 bases, V lost 3 bases, and 11 bases had no gene match. The CDR3 spans 16 residues. The CDR3 here is CASSQSKRTGITEAFF. CDR3 sequence (DNA): TGTGCCAGCAGCCAGAGCAAGCGGACAGGGATAACTGAAGCTTTCTTT.

J is TRBJ2-1 and V is TRBV27; maybe TRBD1 (5 bases). CDR1 and CDR2 (germline): MNHEY, SMNVEV (reference sequence). The CDR3 extends over 17 amino acids. V was cut by 6 bases and J by 7 bases, with 25 bases left in between. The CDR3 DNA is TGTGCCAGCAGCCCAGGTAGGGGAAGTTATCGGTCGAATGAGCAGTTCTTC. This gives the protein CASSPGRGSYRSNEQFF.

This clone was seen once. The gene calls are TRBV3-1 (or the pseudogene TRBV3-2) and TRBJ2-3, with 9 positions matching TRBD2. The CDR3 length is 17 residues. Germline trimming cut 0 bases from V and 3 bases from J; bases unmatched to any gene: 7. CDR1 is LGHDT, CDR2 YNNKEL, per germline (reference sequence). The CDR3 loop reads CASSQEEASGNTDTQYF. CDR3 DNA: TGTGCCAGCAGCCAAGAGGAGGCTAGCGGGAATACAGATACGCAGTATTTT.

The chain carries TRBV6-5 and TRBJ1-5, with unresolved D. This CDR3 is built from 14 residues. The germline V and J ends were trimmed by 6 bases and 4 bases, with 13 bases remaining between them. Germline CDR1 reads MNHEY; CDR2 reads SVGAGI. CDR3 sequence (DNA): TGTGCCAGCAGATTATTTATGGCAAATCAGCCCCAGCATTTT. This codes for CASRLFMANQPQHF.

The V call is TRBV28, the J call TRBJ2-6, with 8 bases fitting TRBD1. The CDR3 is 17 amino acids. Germline CDR1 MDHEN, CDR2 SYDVKM. V lost 3 bases and J lost 2; bases outside the gene matches: 6. The CDR3 bases are TGTGCCAGCAGTTTGACTCAACAGGGGGCTGGGGCCAACGTCCTGACTTTC. Translated: CASSLTQQGAGANVLTF.

The J gene is TRBJ1-6, the V gene TRBV7-9, with D unclear. The V gene lost 0 bases and the J gene lost 0 bases, with 6 bases spanning the gap. The germline V gene encodes CDR1 SEHNR and CDR2 FQNEAQ (reference sequence). The CDR3 covers 16 residues. CDR3: CASSLARSSYNSPLHF. CDR3 coding DNA: TGTGCCAGCAGCTTAGCTAGGAGCTCCTATAATTCACCCCTCCACTTT.

The V and J genes are TRBV5-1 and TRBJ2-7; D not resolved. V shed 1 base and J shed 4 bases, with 18 bases lying between them. The V gene's germline CDR1 is SGHRS and CDR2 YFSETQ. The CDR3 totals 16 residues. The CDR3 nucleotides read TGCGCCAGCAGCTTGAGCGAGAAAAGGATTTCGTACGAGCAGTACTTC. Its translation is CASSLSEKRISYEQYF.

This chain connects TRBV24-1 to TRBJ2-1; TRBD2 agrees at 9 bases. The CDR3 has 14 amino acids. Germline CDR1 and CDR2: KGHDR and SFDVKD. The junction had 0 bases not matched to a gene; V was cut back by 5 bases and J by 2 bases. CDR3 coding DNA: TGTGCCACCAGTGTAGCGGGGGCCTACAATGAGCAGTTCTTC. Translated: CATSVAGAYNEQFF.

This chain uses TRBV9 with TRBJ1-1; no definite D call. V was trimmed by 0 bases and J by 0 bases, leaving 9 bases between them. In germline, CDR1 is SGDLS, CDR2 YYNGEE. This CDR3 region has 15 residues. This CDR3 reads CASSVVAKMNTEAFF. CDR3 in DNA: TGTGCCAGCAGCGTAGTGGCAAAAATGAACACTGAAGCTTTCTTT.

The CDR3 bases are TGTGCCAGCAGCCAAGAGGGACTTGAAGGGAATTCACCCCTCCACTTT. It is translated as CASSQEGLEGNSPLHF. This chain links TRBV3-1 (or the pseudogene TRBV3-2) with TRBJ1-6; tentatively, D is TRBD1 (5 bases). Trimming shortened V by 0 bases and J by 7 bases, and 13 bases separated the two germline ends. CDR1 and CDR2 from the germline V gene are LGHDT and YNNKEL (reference sequence). The CDR3 has 16 residues.

The CDR3 nucleotides read TGTGCCAGCGCAGGGTTGCACACTGAAGCTTTCTTT. Translation: CASAGLHTEAFF. The rearrangement uses TRBV27 and TRBJ1-1; TRBD1 might be the D (5 bases). V gave up 8 bases and J gave up 3 bases, with 10 bases separating them. Germline V gene data show CDR1 as MNHEY and CDR2 as SMNVEV (reference sequence). This CDR3 spans 12 amino acids.

V is TRBV30 and J is TRBJ2-1; a possible D gene is TRBD1 (5 bases). CDR3 size: 13 residues. Germline V lookup: CDR1 GTSNPN, CDR2 SVGIG (reference sequence). V was clipped by 1 base and J by 4 bases, with 8 bases between them. Here the CDR3 reads CAWSGQTYNEQFF. CDR3 DNA: TGTGCCTGGAGTGGACAGACGTACAATGAGCAGTTCTTC.

The chain combines TRBV7-2 with TRBJ1-1, with D tentatively TRBD1 (6 bases). Germline V gives CDR1 SGHTA, CDR2 FQGNSA. V gave up 5 bases and J gave up 0 bases, with 16 bases separating them. The CDR3 covers 16 residues. CDR3 bases: TGTGCCAGCAGCCCGCAGGGGCCGCAAATGAACACTGAAGCTTTCTTT. Protein sequence: CASSPQGPQMNTEAFF.

This chain connects TRBV10-3 to TRBJ2-3; 8 bases are a match to TRBD1. CDR1 is ENHRY and CDR2 is SYGVKD in the germline V gene. This CDR3 spans 11 amino acids. J gave up 4 bases and V 11 bases, and 2 bases lay outside the gene matches. CDR3 protein: CASRGPDTQYF. The CDR3 DNA is TGTGCCTCCAGGGGGCCAGATACGCAGTATTTT.

The V and J genes are TRBV6-5 and TRBJ1-1; possible D gene TRBD1, 5 bases. The CDR3 runs 15 residues. Germline lookup yields CDR1 MNHEY and CDR2 SVGAGI. Trimming removed 0 bases at V and 2 bases at J, with 10 bases between. Here the CDR3 reads CASSYSIQDNTEAFF. The DNA for the CDR3 is TGTGCCAGCAGTTACTCGATACAGGATAACACTGAAGCTTTCTTT.

V usage is TRBV11-2 and J usage is TRBJ1-5; 7 bases match TRBD1. Germline-derived CDR1 and CDR2 are SGHAT and FQNNGV. This CDR3 is 16 amino acids long. Losses at the gene ends were 5 bases for V and 5 bases for J; bases not matched to a gene: 12. The CDR3 DNA reads TGTGCCAGCAGCCTTTCACGATGGCAGGGGGATCAGCCCCAGCATTTT. Its translation is CASSLSRWQGDQPQHF.

V and J are TRBV12-3 or TRBV12-4 and TRBJ1-1; possible D gene TRBD1, 5 bases. The CDR3 runs 13 residues. Trimming removed 5 bases at V and 3 bases at J, with 10 bases between. The CDR3 spells CASSLRGDTEAFF. The DNA of the CDR3 is TGTGCCAGCAGTCTTAGGGGTGACACTGAAGCTTTCTTT.

The chain is built from TRBV5-4 and TRBJ2-7; D perhaps matches TRBD1 (8 bases). Trimming took off 0 bases at V and 3 bases at J, with 10 bases between the two ends. The V gene's germline CDR1 is SGHNT and CDR2 YYREEE (reference sequence). CDR3 length: 14 residues. CDR3 DNA sequence: TGTGCCAGCAGCTTGGACAGGGGGGGCTACGAGCAGTACTTC. It yields the protein CASSLDRGGYEQYF. Full variable domain (missing parts from reference TRBV5-4 and TRBJ2-7): ETGVTQSPTHLIKTRGQQVTLRCSSQSGHNTVSWYQQALGQGPQFIFQYYREEENGRGNFPPRFSGLQFPNYSSELNVNALELDDSALYLCASSLDRGGYEQYFGPGTRLTVT.

This chain links TRBV6-2 or TRBV6-3 with TRBJ2-5, with TRBD2 as a possible D gene (6 bases). The CDR3 consists of 16 residues. The V and J ends lost 5 bases and 2 bases respectively, with 18 bases between them. CDR1 MNHEY and CDR2 SVGEGT come from the germline V gene. The CDR3 region is CASSDGVRDGQETQYF. In DNA, the CDR3 is TGTGCCAGCAGTGACGGGGTGCGGGACGGGCAAGAGACCCAGTACTTC.